This T cell receptor beta chain was sequenced in a study of beta chain features in type 1 diabetes. Regarding the study as a whole: Researchers report that Type 1 diabetes patients had moderately but significantly shorter TCRB CDR3s across all four CD4+ subsets.

The authors reverse transcribed all of the isolated RNA, so sequencing captured expressed TCRB transcripts. Some 3.6 million reads per sample were averaged for naive, central memory and regulatory samples. Profiling relied on immunoSEQ multiplex PCR, and the TCRdb table lists in-frame clones only, not all of them. The sample consists of 300,000 or so clones, roughly 13% of them appearing once. With respect to this clone: Its antigen is still unknown.

Deletions cut 1 base from V and 2 bases from J, with 15 bases between. CDR3 length: 16 residues. Germline V gene data show CDR1 as SGHAT and CDR2 as FQNNGV. This TCR was sampled from a woman between 18 and 29 years old with type 1 diabetes. Sample: naive CD4+ T cells from blood. The V and J genes are TRBV11-2 and TRBJ2-7; a weak D match, TRBD1 (6 bases). The CDR3 region is CASSLGWGRRPYEQYV. CDR3 nucleotides: TGTGCCAGCAGCTTAGGCTGGGGGCGGAGACCCTACGAGCAGTACGTC.